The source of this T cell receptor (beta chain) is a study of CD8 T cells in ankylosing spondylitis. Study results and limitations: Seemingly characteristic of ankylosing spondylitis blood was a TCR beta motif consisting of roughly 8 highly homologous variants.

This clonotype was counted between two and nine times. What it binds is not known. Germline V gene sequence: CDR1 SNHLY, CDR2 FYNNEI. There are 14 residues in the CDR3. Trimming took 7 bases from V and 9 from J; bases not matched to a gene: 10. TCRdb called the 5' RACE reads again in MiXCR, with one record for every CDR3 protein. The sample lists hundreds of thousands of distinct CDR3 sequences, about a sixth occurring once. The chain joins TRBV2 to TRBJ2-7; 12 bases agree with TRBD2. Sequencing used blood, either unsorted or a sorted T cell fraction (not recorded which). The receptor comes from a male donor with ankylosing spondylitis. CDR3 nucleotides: TGTGCCAGCACGACTAGCGGGGGATCCCTCGGGCAGTACTTC. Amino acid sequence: CASTTSGGSLGQYF.